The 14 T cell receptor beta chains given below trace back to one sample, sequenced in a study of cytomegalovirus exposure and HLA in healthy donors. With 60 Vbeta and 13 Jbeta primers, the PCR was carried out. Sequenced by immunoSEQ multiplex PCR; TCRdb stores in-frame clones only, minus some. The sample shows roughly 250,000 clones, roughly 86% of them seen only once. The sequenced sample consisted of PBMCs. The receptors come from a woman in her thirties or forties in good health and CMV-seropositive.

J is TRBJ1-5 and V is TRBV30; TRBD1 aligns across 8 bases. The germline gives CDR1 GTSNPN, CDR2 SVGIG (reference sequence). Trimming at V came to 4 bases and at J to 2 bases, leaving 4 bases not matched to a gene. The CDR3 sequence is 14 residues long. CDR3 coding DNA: TGTGCCTGGAATCAGGGGGCCGGCAATCAGCCCCAGCATTTT. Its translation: CAWNQGAGNQPQHF. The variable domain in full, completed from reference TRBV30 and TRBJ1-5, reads SQTIHQWPATLVQPVGSPLSLECTVEGTSNPNLYWYRQAAGRGLQLLFYSVGIGQISSEVPQNLSASRPQDRQFILSSKKLLLSDSGFYLCAWNQGAGNQPQHFGDGTRLSIL.

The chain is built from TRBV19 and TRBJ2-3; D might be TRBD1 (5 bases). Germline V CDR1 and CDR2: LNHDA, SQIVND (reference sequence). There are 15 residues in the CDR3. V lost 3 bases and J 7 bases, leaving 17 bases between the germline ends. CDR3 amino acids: CASSIETGSRNTQYF. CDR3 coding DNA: TGTGCCAGTAGTATCGAAACAGGCAGCAGGAATACGCAGTATTTT.

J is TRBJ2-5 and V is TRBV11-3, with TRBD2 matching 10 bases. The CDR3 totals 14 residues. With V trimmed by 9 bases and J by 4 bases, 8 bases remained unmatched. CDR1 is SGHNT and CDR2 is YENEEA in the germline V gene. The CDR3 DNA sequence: TGTGCCAGTGGGACTAGCGTCTATCCAGAGACCCAGTACTTC. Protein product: CASGTSVYPETQYF.

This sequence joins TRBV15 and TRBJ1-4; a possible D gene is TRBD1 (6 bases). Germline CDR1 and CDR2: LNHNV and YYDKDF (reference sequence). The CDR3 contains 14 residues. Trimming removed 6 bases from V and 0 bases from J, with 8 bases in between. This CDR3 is CATRGATTNEKLFF. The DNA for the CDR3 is TGTGCCACCAGGGGGGCGACAACTAATGAAAAACTGTTTTTT.

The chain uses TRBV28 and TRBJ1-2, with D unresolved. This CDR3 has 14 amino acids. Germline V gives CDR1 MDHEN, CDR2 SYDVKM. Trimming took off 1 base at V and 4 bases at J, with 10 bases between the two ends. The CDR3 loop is CASSLSPTTYGYTF. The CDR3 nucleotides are TGTGCCAGCAGTTTATCCCCGACTACCTATGGCTACACCTTC.

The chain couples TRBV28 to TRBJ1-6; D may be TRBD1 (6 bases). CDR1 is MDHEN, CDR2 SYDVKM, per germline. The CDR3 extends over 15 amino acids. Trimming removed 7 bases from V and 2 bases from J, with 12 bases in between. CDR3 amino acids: CASNTGSPYNSPLHF. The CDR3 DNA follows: TGTGCCAGCAATACAGGGAGCCCCTATAATTCACCCCTCCACTTT.

CDR3 sequence reads: CASSLWGGKHTDTQYF. The DNA of the CDR3 is TGTGCCAGCAGTTTATGGGGCGGGAAGCACACAGATACGCAGTATTTT. This chain links TRBV27 with TRBJ2-3; TRBD2 is a possible D gene (6 bases). V lost 1 base, J lost 2 bases, and 13 bases lay in between. CDR1 and CDR2 (germline): MNHEY, SMNVEV (reference sequence). The length of the CDR3 is 16 residues.

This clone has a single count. This CDR3 reads CASSDGGYNSPLHF. The CDR3 DNA reads TGTGCCAGCAGTGACGGTGGTTATAATTCACCCCTCCACTTT. This chain uses TRBV2 with TRBJ1-6; the D is unclear. The CDR3 is 14 residues long. Germline V lookup: CDR1 SNHLY, CDR2 FYNNEI. The V and J ends lost 3 bases and 4 bases respectively, with 7 bases between them.

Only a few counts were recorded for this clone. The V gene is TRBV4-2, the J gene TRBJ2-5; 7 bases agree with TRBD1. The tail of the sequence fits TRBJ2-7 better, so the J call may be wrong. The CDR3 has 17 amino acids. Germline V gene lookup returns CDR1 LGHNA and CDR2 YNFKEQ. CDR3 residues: CASSQGPGAGGAYEQYF. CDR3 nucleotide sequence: TGTGCCAGCAGCCAAGGCCCTGGGGCAGGGGGAGCCTACGAGCAGTACTTC.

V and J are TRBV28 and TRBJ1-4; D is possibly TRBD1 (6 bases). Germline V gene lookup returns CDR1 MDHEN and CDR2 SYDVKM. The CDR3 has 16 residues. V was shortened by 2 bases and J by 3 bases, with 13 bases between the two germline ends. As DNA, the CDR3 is TGTGCCAGCAGTTTAGAGGGACAAGGGGCTAATGAAAAACTGTTTTTT. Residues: CASSLEGQGANEKLFF.

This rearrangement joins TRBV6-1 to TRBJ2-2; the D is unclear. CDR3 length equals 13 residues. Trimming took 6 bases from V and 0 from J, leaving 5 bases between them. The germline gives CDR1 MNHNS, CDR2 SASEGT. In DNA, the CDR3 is TGTGCCAGCAGGGAGACGAACACCGGGGAGCTGTTTTTT. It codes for CASRETNTGELFF.

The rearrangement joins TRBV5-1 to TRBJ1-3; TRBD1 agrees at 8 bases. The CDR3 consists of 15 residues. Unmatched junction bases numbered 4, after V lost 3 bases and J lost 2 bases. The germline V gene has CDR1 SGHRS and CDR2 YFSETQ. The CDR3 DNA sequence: TGCGCCAGCAGCTCGACAGGGGATACTGGAAACACCATATATTTT. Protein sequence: CASSSTGDTGNTIYF. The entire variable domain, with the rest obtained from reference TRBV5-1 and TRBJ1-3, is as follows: KAGVTQTPRYLIKTRGQQVTLSCSPISGHRSVSWYQQTPGQGLQFLFEYFSETQRNKGNFPGRFSGRQFSNSRSEMNVSTLELGDSALYLCASSSTGDTGNTIYFGEGSWLTVV.

In nucleotides, the CDR3 is TGTGCCAGCAGTTTAGGCCGGACAGGGGTTGGCTACACCTTC. This translates into CASSLGRTGVGYTF. This chain joins TRBV27 and TRBJ1-2, with 9 bases matching TRBD1. The CDR3 has 14 amino acids. CDR1 MNHEY and CDR2 SMNVEV come from the germline V gene (reference sequence). Trimming cost V 2 bases and J 7 bases; bases outside gene matches: 5.

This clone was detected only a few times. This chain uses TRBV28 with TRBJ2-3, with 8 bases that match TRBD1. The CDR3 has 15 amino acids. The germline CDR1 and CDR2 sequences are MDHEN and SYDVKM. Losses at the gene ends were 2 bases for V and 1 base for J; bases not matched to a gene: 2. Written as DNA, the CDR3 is TGTGCCAGCAGTTTACAGGGACAGGGCACAGATACGCAGTATTTT. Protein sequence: CASSLQGQGTDTQYF. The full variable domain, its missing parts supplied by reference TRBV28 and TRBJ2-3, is DVKVTQSSRYLVKRTGEKVFLECVQDMDHENMFWYRQDPGLGLRLIYFSYDVKMKEKGDIPEGYSVSREKKERFSLILESASTNQTSMYLCASSLQGQGTDTQYFGPGTRLTVL.